These 29 T cell receptor beta chains were all obtained from the same sample, sequenced in a study of T cell responses to AZD1222 COVID-19 vaccine. The data were produced by immunoSEQ multiplex PCR, yet TCRdb's version contains in-frame clones alone and is incomplete. The sample lists about 85,000 clones, 86% occurring once. The material sequenced was peripheral blood, taken on day 0 of AZD1222 vaccination. Receptors were obtained from an adult in good health.

V gene TRBV11-2 combines with J gene TRBJ1-5; D is ambiguous. CDR1 SGHAT and CDR2 FQNNGV come from the germline V gene. The CDR3 is made up of 15 amino acids. V was cut by 2 bases and J by 0 bases, with 8 bases left in between. Here the CDR3 DNA reads TGTGCCAGCAGCTTAACACCGAATAGCAATCAGCCCCAGCATTTT. This codes for CASSLTPNSNQPQHF.

This rearrangement joins TRBV7-9 to TRBJ1-1; D not resolved. In germline, CDR1 is SEHNR, CDR2 FQNEAQ (reference sequence). This CDR3 has 13 residues. Trimming took 4 bases from V and 7 from J, leaving 13 bases between them. This chain's CDR3 is CASSSGVIVEAFF. The CDR3 region has the DNA TGTGCCAGCAGCTCCGGGGTTATAGTTGAAGCTTTCTTT.

This clone is a singleton in its sample. The rearrangement links TRBV2 to TRBJ1-3; D perhaps matches TRBD1 (5 bases). Germline CDR1 SNHLY, CDR2 FYNNEI. This CDR3 has 15 residues. The V gene lost 5 bases and the J gene lost 0 bases, with 11 bases spanning the gap. The CDR3, as DNA: TGTGCCAGCAGTCAACAGGCTTTCTCTGGAAACACCATATATTTT. Its protein is CASSQQAFSGNTIYF.

The rearrangement joins TRBV27 to TRBJ1-6; D is uncertain. The CDR3 loop spans 12 amino acids. In germline, CDR1 is MNHEY, CDR2 SMNVEV (reference sequence). V shed 6 bases and J shed 10 bases, with 10 bases lying between them. The CDR3 protein is CASSRTDSPLHF. DNA for the CDR3: TGTGCCAGCAGCAGGACGGACTCACCCCTCCACTTT.

The chain carries TRBV25-1 and TRBJ1-6; tentatively, D is TRBD1 (6 bases). Germline lookup yields CDR1 MGHDK and CDR2 SYGVNS. Deletions cut 3 bases from V and 8 bases from J, with 17 bases between. The CDR3 loop spans 16 amino acids. This CDR3 reads CASSDSTGIFDSPLHF. CDR3 nucleotide sequence: TGTGCCAGCAGTGATAGCACAGGGATTTTTGATTCACCCCTCCACTTT.

The chain has TRBV27 and TRBJ2-7, with unresolved D. Trimming cost V 6 bases and J 4 bases, with 4 bases left between them. The CDR3 loop spans 10 amino acids. Germline CDR1 is MNHEY and CDR2 is SMNVEV (reference sequence). DNA for the CDR3: TGTGCCAGCAGAGAATACGAGCAGTACTTC. Translating gives CASREYEQYF.

The rearrangement joins TRBV6-4 to TRBJ2-7; the D is unclear. CDR3 length: 17 amino acids. Trimming took 0 bases from V and 0 from J, leaving 15 bases between them. Looked up from germline, CDR1 is MRHNA and CDR2 is SNTAGT. The CDR3 reads CASSDSSLTHFSYEQYF. As DNA, the CDR3 is TGTGCCAGCAGTGACTCGTCCCTAACTCACTTCTCCTACGAGCAGTACTTC.

This clone was detected only once. This chain connects TRBV24-1 to TRBJ2-3; no firm D call. The CDR3 contains 15 residues. V lost 4 bases and J 2 bases, leaving 12 bases between the germline ends. The germline V gene has CDR1 KGHDR and CDR2 SFDVKD. CDR3 DNA: TGTGCCACCAGTGAATCAACGGAGTACACAGATACGCAGTATTTT. This translates into CATSESTEYTDTQYF.

The chain recombines TRBV7-2 with TRBJ2-7; D may be TRBD1 (6 bases). Trimming left V 1 base short and J 2 bases short, with 9 bases between. The CDR3 has 14 amino acids. CDR1 and CDR2 (germline): SGHTA, FQGNSA. The CDR3 here is CASSLGQAPYEQYF. The CDR3 DNA follows: TGTGCCAGCAGCTTAGGACAGGCGCCCTACGAGCAGTACTTC.

The V gene is TRBV28, the J gene TRBJ2-7; 11 bases match TRBD1. J gave up 5 bases and V 7 bases, and 7 bases lay outside the gene matches. CDR3 length: 14 amino acids. In germline, CDR1 is MDHEN, CDR2 SYDVKM. The CDR3 DNA follows: TGTGCCAGCACGCTGGGACAGGGGGTGAACGAGCAGTACTTC. Translated: CASTLGQGVNEQYF.

This clone has just a few counts. The chain carries TRBV7-2 and TRBJ2-3; no clear D gene. V was pared by 1 base and J by 4 bases, with 12 bases between. The CDR3 contains 15 residues. Germline CDR1 SGHTA, CDR2 FQGNSA. The CDR3 protein is CASSLDRLRADTQYF. DNA of the CDR3: TGTGCCAGCAGCTTAGATCGTTTGCGTGCAGATACGCAGTATTTT.

The rearrangement joins TRBV28 to TRBJ2-3; TRBD2 matches 7 bases. Germline assignment: CDR1 MDHEN and CDR2 SYDVKM. V was clipped by 6 bases and J by 0 bases; unmatched bases: 9. This CDR3 comprises 16 residues. CDR3 nucleotides: TGTGCCAGCAGCTCCCCCGCAGCGGGGAGCACAGATACGCAGTATTTT. Protein sequence: CASSSPAAGSTDTQYF. Complete variable domain (other parts from reference TRBV28 and TRBJ2-3): DVKVTQSSRYLVKRTGEKVFLECVQDMDHENMFWYRQDPGLGLRLIYFSYDVKMKEKGDIPEGYSVSREKKERFSLILESASTNQTSMYLCASSSPAAGSTDTQYFGPGTRLTVL.

The chain employs TRBV7-8 and TRBJ2-7; D might be TRBD1 (6 bases). The CDR3 is 13 residues long. Germline V gene lookup returns CDR1 SGHVS and CDR2 FQNEAQ. The V gene lost 8 bases and the J gene lost 4 bases, with 15 bases spanning the gap. The CDR3 here is CASAGGRAYEQYF. CDR3 in DNA: TGTGCCAGCGCTGGGGGCAGGGCGTACGAGCAGTACTTC.

The CDR3 region is CASSPTGLGAGNQPQHF. The CDR3 nucleotides are TGTGCCAGCAGTCCGACCGGGTTGGGGGCGGGGAATCAGCCCCAGCATTTT. The chain employs TRBV6-6 and TRBJ1-5, with D maybe TRBD1 (6 bases). Germline CDR1 and CDR2: MNHNY and SVGAGI (reference sequence). This CDR3 has 17 amino acids. The germline V and J ends were trimmed by 5 bases and 4 bases, with 21 bases remaining between them.

The chain is built from TRBV6-2 or TRBV6-3 and TRBJ2-7; D unresolved. V was clipped by 2 bases and J by 2 bases, with 7 bases between them. The CDR3 consists of 13 residues. Per germline, CDR1 MNHEY and CDR2 SVGEGT. Here the CDR3 DNA reads TGTGCCAGCAGTTACCGGCCGGCCTACGAGCAGTACTTC. Its protein is CASSYRPAYEQYF.

This chain joins TRBV5-1 and TRBJ1-1, with 7 bases matching TRBD1. The CDR3 loop spans 15 amino acids. CDR1 SGHRS and CDR2 YFSETQ come from the germline V gene. V dropped 0 bases and J dropped 1; count of bases not matched to a gene: 3. The CDR3 is CASSLEGQWNTEAFF. CDR3 sequence (DNA): TGCGCCAGCAGCTTGGAGGGACAGTGGAACACTGAAGCTTTCTTT.

J is TRBJ1-2 and V is TRBV5-1, with TRBD1 as a possible D gene (5 bases). Between the trimmed V and J ends, which lost 1 base and 3 bases, there was a span of 7 bases. The CDR3 sequence is 13 residues long. CDR1 SGHRS and CDR2 YFSETQ come from the germline V gene. The CDR3 loop is CASSLRDDYGYTF. In DNA form, the CDR3 reads TGCGCCAGCAGCTTGCGGGACGACTATGGCTACACCTTC.

The V call is TRBV25-1, the J call TRBJ1-5; 12 positions match TRBD1. The J segment lost 7 bases and the V segment lost 3 bases, leaving 10 bases of the junction unmatched. The CDR3 covers 17 residues. Germline V gene sequence: CDR1 MGHDK, CDR2 SYGVNS. The CDR3 sequence is CASSDGTGGREGQPQHF. The DNA of the CDR3 is TGTGCCAGCAGTGACGGGACAGGGGGCCGAGAGGGACAGCCCCAGCATTTT.

The J gene is TRBJ1-4, the V gene TRBV7-2, with D possibly TRBD1 on 5 matching bases. Trimming stripped 4 bases from V and 8 bases from J, with 11 bases between. CDR1 is SGHTA, CDR2 FQGNSA, per germline. The CDR3 sequence is 13 residues long. DNA of the CDR3: TGTGCCAGCAGCTGGGGCCAGACGGAAAAACTGTTTTTT. Protein product: CASSWGQTEKLFF.

This clone has a single count. V is TRBV30 and J is TRBJ2-1; D is ambiguous. V gave up 0 bases and J gave up 10 bases, with 10 bases separating them. The length of the CDR3 is 12 residues. Germline assignment: CDR1 GTSNPN and CDR2 SVGIG (reference sequence). CDR3 region: CAWSVSLGEQFF. CDR3 bases: TGTGCCTGGAGTGTGTCTTTAGGGGAGCAGTTCTTC.

V gene TRBV7-3 combines with J gene TRBJ2-7, with D perhaps TRBD2 (6 bases). The V gene's germline CDR1 is SGHTA and CDR2 FQGTGA. V lost 4 bases to trimming and J lost 6 bases, with 7 bases between them. This CDR3 spans 11 amino acids. CDR3 bases: TGTGCCAGCAGCTCGGGAGTCGAGCAGTACTTC. Its translation is CASSSGVEQYF. The full variable domain, in which reference TRBV7-3 and TRBJ2-7 provide the parts outside the CDR3, is GAGVSQTPSNKVTEKGKYVELRCDPISGHTALYWYRQSLGQGPEFLIYFQGTGAADDSGLPNDRFFAVRPEGSVSTLKIQRTERGDSAVYLCASSSGVEQYFGPGTRLTVT.

The chain has TRBV5-6 and TRBJ1-2; 8 positions agree with TRBD1. Germline loops: CDR1 SGHDT, CDR2 YYEEEE. The J segment lost 3 bases and the V segment lost 3 bases, leaving 7 bases of the junction unmatched. There are 15 residues in the CDR3. DNA for the CDR3: TGTGCCAGCAGCTCAACCGACAGGGGTCACTATGGCTACACCTTC. Translation gives CASSSTDRGHYGYTF.

This clone was found once. The J gene is TRBJ1-1, the V gene TRBV9; D is possibly TRBD1 (6 bases). In germline, CDR1 is SGDLS, CDR2 YYNGEE. This CDR3 comprises 14 residues. V was trimmed by 0 bases and J by 2 bases, leaving 8 bases between them. The CDR3 DNA is TGTGCCAGCAGCGTAGGGGACACCAACACTGAAGCTTTCTTT. Encoded protein: CASSVGDTNTEAFF.

The chain couples TRBV4-3 to TRBJ2-5; unclear D gene. Germline CDR1 reads LGHNA; CDR2 reads YSLEER. Trimming removed 3 bases at V and 0 bases at J, with 5 bases between. This CDR3 region has 13 residues. DNA for the CDR3: TGCGCCAGCAGCCAGAAGTACCAAGAGACCCAGTACTTC. It codes for CASSQKYQETQYF.

The CDR3 here is CAISESYNEQFF. The CDR3 nucleotides are TGTGCCATCAGTGAGTCCTACAATGAGCAGTTCTTC. The V call is TRBV10-3, the J call TRBJ2-1; no reliable D call. The germline V gene has CDR1 ENHRY and CDR2 SYGVKD. The CDR3 is 12 residues long. Trimming shortened V by 0 bases and J by 3 bases, and 0 bases separated the two germline ends.

This chain joins TRBV12-3 or TRBV12-4 and TRBJ2-7; 8 positions match TRBD1. With V trimmed by 6 bases and J by 0 bases, 1 base remained unmatched. The CDR3 is 13 residues long. Here the CDR3 reads CASRGTGSYEQYF. CDR3 sequence (DNA): TGTGCCAGCAGGGGGACAGGCTCCTACGAGCAGTACTTC.

The chain uses TRBV19 and TRBJ1-5, with D uncertain. Trimming took off 5 bases at V and 1 base at J, with 12 bases between the two ends. Looked up from germline, CDR1 is LNHDA and CDR2 is SQIVND (reference sequence). The CDR3 covers 15 residues. This CDR3 is CASSPSRGSNQPQHF. For the CDR3, the DNA is TGTGCCAGTAGTCCCTCCCGGGGAAGCAATCAGCCCCAGCATTTT.

This clone was seen a handful of times. The gene calls are TRBV7-9 and TRBJ2-2; no definite D call. Germline V gene data show CDR1 as SEHNR and CDR2 as FQNEAQ (reference sequence). The length of the CDR3 is 14 residues. V lost 1 base to trimming and J lost 4 bases, with 7 bases between them. DNA of the CDR3: TGTGCCAGCAGCTTAGACCGGGTCACCGGGGAGCTGTTTTTT. Amino acid sequence: CASSLDRVTGELFF.

V gene TRBV7-2 combines with J gene TRBJ2-1; D not certain. This CDR3 contains 15 residues. The germline V and J ends were trimmed by 0 bases and 10 bases, with 16 bases remaining between them. Germline CDR1 reads SGHTA; CDR2 reads FQGNSA. CDR3 in amino acids: CASSLARSLEREQFF. In DNA form, the CDR3 reads TGTGCCAGCAGCTTAGCCAGGAGCCTGGAGAGGGAGCAGTTCTTC.